These T cell receptor beta chains were read from a single sample in a study of blood T cell repertoires in COVID-19. Clones were sequenced by immunoSEQ multiplex PCR, and TCRdb holds only the in-frame ones, with some missing. The data contain fewer than 300,000 clones, roughly 90% of them seen just once; the ten biggest clones take up approximately 2%. Sequenced input: peripheral blood. These receptor sequences come from a woman aged 25 to 39 with COVID-19, enrolled during active disease. Both conserved end residues are part of each CDR3. The order of the fields is V gene, J gene, CDR3 protein.

v_call: TRBV5-1; j_call: TRBJ2-1; cdr3_aa: CASSLPPGTSVYNEQFF
v_call: TRBV2; j_call: TRBJ1-2; cdr3_aa: CAGQRAHSGYGYTF
v_call: TRBV7-8; j_call: TRBJ1-2; cdr3_aa: CASSLAANRESYGYTF
v_call: TRBV5-1; j_call: TRBJ1-1; cdr3_aa: CASSLGSGRDTEAFF
v_call: TRBV5-1; j_call: TRBJ2-3; cdr3_aa: CASAGLAGGTDTQYF
v_call: TRBV3-1/TRBV3-2; j_call: TRBJ1-3; cdr3_aa: CASSQDLNTIYF
v_call: TRBV6-1; j_call: TRBJ1-2; cdr3_aa: CASSETVNYGYTF
v_call: TRBV6-1; j_call: TRBJ1-3; cdr3_aa: CASSEGAAIAGNTIYF
v_call: TRBV29-1; j_call: TRBJ1-2; cdr3_aa: CSTIDRRHGYTF
v_call: TRBV4-2; j_call: TRBJ2-7; cdr3_aa: CASSQIRTSGSYEQYF
v_call: TRBV7-2; j_call: TRBJ1-1; cdr3_aa: CASSFPGTEAFF
v_call: TRBV6-1; j_call: TRBJ2-1; cdr3_aa: CASSAASGTQYNEQFF
v_call: TRBV7-9; j_call: TRBJ2-7; cdr3_aa: CASSFDRDTHYEQYF
v_call: TRBV19; j_call: TRBJ1-1; cdr3_aa: CASSPQGQGWTEAFF
v_call: TRBV5-8; j_call: TRBJ2-1; cdr3_aa: CASSPTSGSVREQFF
v_call: TRBV11-3; j_call: TRBJ2-1; cdr3_aa: CASSLVGRSNEQFF
v_call: TRBV2; j_call: TRBJ1-6; cdr3_aa: CASSEADIRSPLHF
v_call: TRBV5-1; j_call: TRBJ1-2; cdr3_aa: CASSLAGDRAHGYTF
v_call: TRBV21-1; j_call: TRBJ1-3; cdr3_aa: CASSKFWAGDWVGNTIYF
v_call: TRBV25-1; j_call: TRBJ1-3; cdr3_aa: CASSESKQGRSGNTIYF
v_call: TRBV6-5; j_call: TRBJ2-1; cdr3_aa: CASSYLGLAELNEQFF
v_call: TRBV5-1; j_call: TRBJ2-1; cdr3_aa: CASSLGLAGGNEQFF
v_call: TRBV5-4; j_call: TRBJ2-7; cdr3_aa: CASSMATSGRSSYEQYF
v_call: TRBV7-9; j_call: TRBJ2-5; cdr3_aa: CASSHKGETQYF
v_call: TRBV7-2; j_call: TRBJ2-7; cdr3_aa: CASSPTGTSGIYEQYF
v_call: TRBV11-1; j_call: TRBJ2-1; cdr3_aa: CASRPTGTGGFNEQFF
v_call: TRBV30; j_call: TRBJ2-7; cdr3_aa: CAWSPPDRRYEQYF
v_call: TRBV7-3; j_call: TRBJ1-1; cdr3_aa: CASSPGYGAMNTEAFF
v_call: TRBV7-9; j_call: TRBJ1-4; cdr3_aa: CASSLRSPGQHEKLFF
v_call: TRBV7-9; j_call: TRBJ1-1; cdr3_aa: CASSLAKQNTEAFF
v_call: TRBV5-4; j_call: TRBJ1-1; cdr3_aa: CASSVTGKNTEAFF
v_call: TRBV7-9; j_call: TRBJ1-2; cdr3_aa: CASSLEGVYGYTF
v_call: TRBV12-5; j_call: TRBJ1-2; cdr3_aa: CASGLQGGNYGYTF
v_call: TRBV2; j_call: TRBJ1-1; cdr3_aa: CASSEEGRDTEAFF
v_call: TRBV2; j_call: TRBJ2-7; cdr3_aa: CASSEGVAGPYEQYF
v_call: TRBV2; j_call: TRBJ2-3; cdr3_aa: CASTVAGALDTQYF
v_call: TRBV5-4; j_call: TRBJ1-1; cdr3_aa: CASSYDRWTAEAFF
v_call: TRBV13; j_call: TRBJ1-1; cdr3_aa: CASSLGGQGKNTEAFF
v_call: TRBV5-4; j_call: TRBJ2-3; cdr3_aa: CASSFQRERSTDTQYF
v_call: TRBV20-1; j_call: TRBJ1-1; cdr3_aa: CSASEAVGKTEAFF
v_call: TRBV7-2; j_call: TRBJ2-2; cdr3_aa: CASSPTSGTIGELFF
v_call: TRBV5-8; j_call: TRBJ1-4; cdr3_aa: CASSLIFDRAGSEKLFF
v_call: TRBV12-5; j_call: TRBJ1-4; cdr3_aa: CASGNTQGARVFF
v_call: TRBV11-1; j_call: TRBJ2-7; cdr3_aa: CASSFYQGLAGHEQYF
v_call: TRBV19; j_call: TRBJ1-5; cdr3_aa: CASSIGNRGNQPQHF
v_call: TRBV5-1; j_call: TRBJ1-1; cdr3_aa: CASSSRGNTEAFF
v_call: TRBV9; j_call: TRBJ2-1; cdr3_aa: CASSVGTGGPQDEQFF
v_call: TRBV7-2; j_call: TRBJ1-4; cdr3_aa: CASSSGQRFEKLFF
v_call: TRBV19; j_call: TRBJ2-1; cdr3_aa: CASSIGVRDLSRNEQFF
v_call: TRBV9; j_call: TRBJ2-7; cdr3_aa: CASSVTSVGEQYF
v_call: TRBV4-2; j_call: TRBJ1-5; cdr3_aa: CASSHFIQGAAQPQHF
v_call: TRBV7-9; j_call: TRBJ1-4; cdr3_aa: CASSPSGSMNEKLFF
v_call: TRBV11-2; j_call: TRBJ1-4; cdr3_aa: CASSIGLRGTNEKLFF
v_call: TRBV30; j_call: TRBJ1-2; cdr3_aa: CAWSLGAGGRYTF
v_call: TRBV27; j_call: TRBJ1-4; cdr3_aa: CASSFGESPEKLFF
v_call: TRBV11-2; j_call: TRBJ1-4; cdr3_aa: CASSLGGQNEKLFF
v_call: TRBV5-1; j_call: TRBJ2-7; cdr3_aa: CASSAGTSVLSYEQYF
v_call: TRBV10-1; j_call: TRBJ1-1; cdr3_aa: CASRAGETNTEAFF
v_call: TRBV21-1; j_call: TRBJ2-4; cdr3_aa: CASSKNLGGAKNIQYF
v_call: TRBV5-1; j_call: TRBJ1-1; cdr3_aa: CASSWNRDKNTEAFF